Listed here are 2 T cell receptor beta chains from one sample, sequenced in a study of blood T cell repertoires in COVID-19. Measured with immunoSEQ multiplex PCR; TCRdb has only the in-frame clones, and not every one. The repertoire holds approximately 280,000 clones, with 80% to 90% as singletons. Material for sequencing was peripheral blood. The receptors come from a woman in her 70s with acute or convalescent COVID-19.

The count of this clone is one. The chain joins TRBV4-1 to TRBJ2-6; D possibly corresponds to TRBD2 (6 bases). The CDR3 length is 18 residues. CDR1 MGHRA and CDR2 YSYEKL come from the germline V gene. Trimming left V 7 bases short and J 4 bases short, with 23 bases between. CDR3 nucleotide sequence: TGCGCCAGCAATTACCCACCAAGGAGGGGCTCCGGGGCCAACGTCCTGACTTTC. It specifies CASNYPPRRGSGANVLTF.

CDR3 sequence (DNA): TGTGCCAGCAGCAGGGACAGCAACACCGGGGAGCTGTTTTTT. Translating gives CASSRDSNTGELFF. The chain employs TRBV5-4 and TRBJ2-2; 7 nucleotides agree with TRBD1. V trimming: 4 bases; J trimming: 2 bases; junction bases outside the gene matches: 2. The CDR3 sequence is 14 residues long. Germline V gene lookup returns CDR1 SGHNT and CDR2 YYREEE (reference sequence).